The clone carrying this TCR beta chain was counted ten times or more. Amplified TCR beta CDR3 regions came from RNA transcripts. TCR CDR3 underwent first-round RT-PCR with the HTBI primer set. TCRdb itself ran the multiplex PCR reads through MiXCR, one entry per CDR3 protein. The sample includes about 360,000 distinct CDR3 sequences, around 13% seen only once; the top ten take 9% to 9.5%. These data belong to a study of T cells in Graves' hyperthyroidism and ophthalmopathy. V lost 10 bases to trimming and J lost 2 bases, with 21 bases between them. The CDR3 spans 15 residues. The germline CDR1 and CDR2 sequences are MNHNS and SASEGT.

The origin of this receptor is a woman aged 18-30 years with Graves' hyperthyroidism. Source material: blood. This rearrangement joins TRBV6-1 to TRBJ2-7, with D possibly TRBD2 on 5 matching bases. CDR3 nucleotides: TGTGCCACTAACGGAGCGGAAACCTTCCCCTACGAGCAGTACTTC. Protein sequence: CATNGAETFPYEQYF.